The 2 T cell receptor beta chains below all came from one sample that was sequenced in a study of blood T cell repertoires in COVID-19. TCRdb's copy holds only in-frame clones and misses some; the assay was immunoSEQ multiplex PCR. The sample records about 39,000 clones, approximately 85% being singletons. Sequenced sample: peripheral blood. The source is a man between 65 and 85 years old with acute or convalescent COVID-19.

The chain couples TRBV7-9 to TRBJ2-1, with TRBD1 matching 8 bases. J gave up 6 bases and V 4 bases, and 8 bases lay outside the gene matches. The CDR3 is 15 amino acids. Germline V gene data show CDR1 as SEHNR and CDR2 as FQNEAQ (reference sequence). CDR3 bases: TGTGCCAGCAGCTCCCCCAGGGGGCTCGCCAATGAGCAGTTCTTC. Translation gives CASSSPRGLANEQFF.

This clone was counted between two and nine times. The chain has TRBV7-9 and TRBJ1-2; 7 nucleotides match TRBD1. With V trimmed by 5 bases and J by 4 bases, 10 bases remained unmatched. The CDR3 is made up of 15 amino acids. Germline-derived CDR1 and CDR2 are SEHNR and FQNEAQ (reference sequence). The CDR3: CASSRTTGLLYGYTF. The CDR3, as DNA: TGTGCCAGCAGCAGAACGACAGGGCTCCTCTATGGCTACACCTTC. Full variable domain (rest looked up from reference TRBV7-9 and TRBJ1-2): DTGVSQNPRHKITKRGQNVTFRCDPISEHNRLYWYRQTLGQGPEFLTYFQNEAQLEKSRLLSDRFSAERPKGSFSTLEIQRTEQGDSAMYLCASSRTTGLLYGYTFGSGTRLTVV.